The entry below gives a single T cell receptor (beta chain) sequence along with its context. Libraries were prepared by immunoSEQ multiplex PCR; TCRdb keeps only in-frame clonotypes and omits some of them. The sample contains 50,000 or so clones, about four fifths of which appear only once. The sample comes from a study of control samples from healthy donors and cancer patients. The V gene lost 5 bases and the J gene lost 4 bases, with 6 bases spanning the gap. The CDR3 consists of 11 residues. Germline V CDR1 and CDR2: SNHLY, FYNNEI. This chain joins TRBV2 and TRBJ2-7; D gene ambiguous. The sequence came from a man between 70 and 80 years old in good health. Sequencing was done on a sample of blood. CDR3 nucleotide sequence: TGTGCCAGCAGTATACATTACGAGCAGTACTTC. Translated: CASSIHYEQYF.